These 20 T cell receptor beta chains came from one sample sequenced in a study of OX40 agonist ivuxolimab in advanced cancers. The repertoire was sequenced with immunoSEQ multiplex PCR; TCRdb's copy has only in-frame clones and lacks some. This sample has tens of thousands of clones, with 80% to 90% found just once. Sample: CD4+ or CD8+ T cells sorted from blood, taken in a trial of the OX40 agonist ivuxolimab. These receptors were taken from an adult with an advanced solid tumor such as melanoma, head and neck, liver or kidney cancer.

The chain uses TRBV2 and TRBJ1-6; 7 bases are shared with TRBD1. This CDR3 is built from 15 residues. Trimming cost V 4 bases and J 7 bases; bases outside gene matches: 7. Germline CDR1 is SNHLY and CDR2 is FYNNEI. CDR3 amino acids: CASSGKGARNSPLHF. CDR3 in DNA: TGTGCCAGCAGTGGGAAGGGGGCGCGGAATTCACCCCTCCACTTT.

This chain links TRBV5-6 with TRBJ2-3; D gene uncertain. CDR3 length equals 16 residues. Trimming cost V 2 bases and J 4 bases, with 17 bases left between them. Germline CDR1 and CDR2: SGHDT and YYEEEE. CDR3 DNA: TGTGCCAGCAGCTTTTTTCGCAGTGTGAGCTCAGATACGCAGTATTTT. Translation: CASSFFRSVSSDTQYF. The full variable domain, completed using reference TRBV5-6 and TRBJ2-3, is DAGVTQSPTHLIKTRGQQVTLRCSPKSGHDTVSWYQQALGQGPQFIFQYYEEEERQRGNFPDRFSGHQFPNYSSELNVNALLLGDSALYLCASSFFRSVSSDTQYFGPGTRLTVL.

This chain links TRBV28 with TRBJ1-2, with 11 bases fitting TRBD1. Trimming cost V 2 bases and J 8 bases; bases outside gene matches: 7. This CDR3 has 15 amino acids. Per germline, CDR1 MDHEN and CDR2 SYDVKM. In DNA form, the CDR3 reads TGTGCCAGCAGTTTACCCGGACAGGGGGCGAACGGCTACACCTTC. Protein sequence: CASSLPGQGANGYTF.

A word on this clone: Other DNA sequences in this sample translate to the same CDR3. The chain couples TRBV19 to TRBJ1-2; 9 bases fit TRBD1. CDR3 size: 13 residues. The V gene end was trimmed by 5 bases and the J gene end by 4 bases; junction bases not matched to a gene: 2. In germline, CDR1 is LNHDA, CDR2 SQIVND (reference sequence). The DNA of the CDR3 is TGTGCCAGTAGTTCGGGACAGGGCTATGGCTACACCTTC. It specifies CASSSGQGYGYTF. Filled out from reference TRBV19 and TRBJ1-2, the complete variable domain reads DGGITQSPKYLFRKEGQNVTLSCEQNLNHDAMYWYRQDPGQGLRLIYYSQIVNDFQKGDIAEGYSVSREKKESFPLTVTSAQKNPTAFYLCASSSGQGYGYTFGSGTRLTVV.

This chain joins TRBV6-5 and TRBJ1-6, with 7 bases matching TRBD1. The CDR3 runs 16 residues. The germline CDR1 and CDR2 sequences are MNHEY and SVGAGI. Trimming removed 2 bases from V and 7 bases from J; junction bases left unmatched: 8. The chain's CDR3 is CASSYHRGQDNSPLHF. DNA for the CDR3: TGTGCCAGCAGTTACCACCGAGGACAGGACAATTCACCCCTCCACTTT.

This clone was detected only a few times. The CDR3 loop is CASSQAGGGRGKLFF. The CDR3 nucleotides read TGCGCCAGCAGCCAAGCCGGAGGGGGGCGCGGAAAACTGTTTTTT. The chain has TRBV4-3 and TRBJ1-4; D perhaps matches TRBD1 (6 bases). The CDR3 has 15 residues. Looked up from germline, CDR1 is LGHNA and CDR2 is YSLEER. The V end lost 1 base, the J end lost 10 bases, and 16 bases lay between the germline ends.

This clone showed up just once. This rearrangement joins TRBV7-9 to TRBJ2-7; D gene ambiguous. This CDR3 comprises 14 residues. Germline loops: CDR1 SEHNR, CDR2 FQNEAQ (reference sequence). V lost 5 bases, J lost 2 bases, and 13 bases lay in between. CDR3 region: CASSRPIGPYEQYF. CDR3 nucleotide sequence: TGTGCCAGCAGCCGCCCAATAGGGCCCTACGAGCAGTACTTC.

CDR3 amino acids: CASSQFGTGVSNQPQHF. The CDR3 nucleotides read TGTGCCAGTAGCCAATTCGGGACAGGGGTGAGCAATCAGCCCCAGCATTTT. The chain joins TRBV19 to TRBJ1-5; 10 nucleotides agree with TRBD1. The CDR3 runs to 17 residues. The V gene's germline CDR1 is LNHDA and CDR2 SQIVND (reference sequence). V was clipped by 6 bases and J by 1 base; unmatched bases: 9.

In this sample, this clone turned up once. V is TRBV2 and J is TRBJ2-6; TRBD1 aligns across 7 bases. After removal of 4 bases from V and 0 bases from J, the junction contained 3 bases not matched to a gene. The CDR3 is 16 residues long. Germline values: CDR1 SNHLY, CDR2 FYNNEI. For the CDR3, the DNA is TGTGCCAGCAGTGGACAGGGACCCTCTGGGGCCAACGTCCTGACTTTC. This sequence encodes CASSGQGPSGANVLTF. The full variable domain, with the rest looked up from reference TRBV2 and TRBJ2-6, is EPEVTQTPSHQVTQMGQEVILRCVPISNHLYFYWYRQILGQKVEFLVSFYNNEISEKSEIFDDQFSVERPDGSNFTLKIRSTKLEDSAMYFCASSGQGPSGANVLTFGAGSRLTVL.

This chain uses TRBV5-1 with TRBJ2-2; 9 positions match TRBD1. This CDR3 is 15 amino acids long. Trimming took 3 bases from V and 5 from J; bases not matched to a gene: 5. Germline assignment: CDR1 SGHRS and CDR2 YFSETQ. The DNA of the CDR3 is TGCGCCAGCAGCTACAGCGGACAGGGGACCGGGGAGCTGTTTTTT. This sequence encodes CASSYSGQGTGELFF.

The J gene is TRBJ1-5, the V gene TRBV18; TRBD1 agrees at 12 bases. V lost 5 bases to trimming and J lost 5 bases; unmatched junction nucleotides: 7. The germline V gene encodes CDR1 KGHSH and CDR2 LQKENI. The CDR3 totals 16 residues. Here the CDR3 DNA reads TGTGCCAGCTCAAAATCCGGGACAGGGGGCGATCAGCCCCAGCATTTT. Encoded protein: CASSKSGTGGDQPQHF.

J is TRBJ2-3 and V is TRBV7-9; D gene unclear. Trimming pared 2 bases from V and 2 bases from J, leaving 8 bases between. The CDR3 consists of 14 residues. The germline gives CDR1 SEHNR, CDR2 FQNEAQ (reference sequence). The CDR3 sequence: CASSLLGVTDTQYF. CDR3 sequence (DNA): TGTGCCAGCAGCTTATTAGGAGTCACAGATACGCAGTATTTT.

The rearrangement joins TRBV10-2 to TRBJ2-7, with TRBD1 matching 7 bases. The CDR3 spans 12 residues. The junction had 0 bases not matched to a gene; V was cut back by 5 bases and J by 2 bases. Germline lookup yields CDR1 WSHSY and CDR2 SAAADI. The CDR3 DNA reads as TGCGCCAGCAGTACAGGGGCCTACGAGCAGTACTTC. Translating it yields CASSTGAYEQYF.

The V gene is TRBV18, the J gene TRBJ2-1, with 7 bases matching TRBD2. The CDR3 length is 12 residues. J gave up 9 bases and V 2 bases, and 1 base lay outside the gene matches. Germline loops: CDR1 KGHSH, CDR2 LQKENI. The CDR3 DNA sequence: TGTGCCAGCTCACCAGCGGGGGTTGAGCAGTTCTTC. Translated: CASSPAGVEQFF.

This rearrangement joins TRBV30 to TRBJ1-1, with a weak D call TRBD1 (5 bases). Germline CDR1 is GTSNPN and CDR2 is SVGIG (reference sequence). The CDR3 is 13 amino acids. The V end lost 3 bases, the J end lost 6 bases, and 14 bases lay between the germline ends. Here the CDR3 DNA reads TGTGCCTGGAGGGGTTGGGGCATACCTGAAGCTTTCTTT. This sequence encodes CAWRGWGIPEAFF.

This sequence joins TRBV6-5 and TRBJ2-7; tentative D call: TRBD2 (6 bases). This CDR3 has 13 amino acids. Trimming removed 2 bases at V and 5 bases at J, with 10 bases between. Germline V gives CDR1 MNHEY, CDR2 SVGAGI. In DNA form, the CDR3 reads TGTGCCAGCAGTTACAGGCGGGAAAACGAGCAGTACTTC. Its translation: CASSYRRENEQYF.

The J gene is TRBJ1-1, the V gene TRBV6-5, with 9 bases lining up with TRBD1. The V gene's germline CDR1 is MNHEY and CDR2 SVGAGI. With 1 base clipped from V and 4 bases from J, the junction kept 4 bases outside the gene matches. The CDR3 runs to 15 residues. The CDR3 DNA follows: TGTGCCAGCAGTTACTTAGACAGGGGGGGCACTGAAGCTTTCTTT. This gives the protein CASSYLDRGGTEAFF.

V usage is TRBV9 and J usage is TRBJ2-5; TRBD2 agrees at 10 bases. The germline V gene encodes CDR1 SGDLS and CDR2 YYNGEE. J lost 0 bases, V lost 3 bases, and 8 bases had no gene match. This CDR3 has 17 residues. DNA for the CDR3: TGTGCCAGCAGCGCTTCTAGCGGGGGCTCGTACCAAGAGACCCAGTACTTC. Translating it yields CASSASSGGSYQETQYF. The variable domain in full, with the rest retrieved from reference TRBV9 and TRBJ2-5, is DSGVTQTPKHLITATGQRVTLRCSPRSGDLSVYWYQQSLDQGLQFLIQYYNGEERAKGNILERFSAQQFPDLHSELNLSSLELGDSALYFCASSASSGGSYQETQYFGPGTRLLVL.

The chain is built from TRBV4-2 and TRBJ2-7; TRBD2 might be the D (6 bases). The CDR3 loop spans 15 amino acids. Trimming took off 0 bases at V and 1 base at J, with 10 bases between the two ends. CDR1 LGHNA and CDR2 YNFKEQ come from the germline V gene. For the CDR3, the DNA is TGTGCCAGCAGCCAAGATGGGGACTGGTCCTACGAGCAGTACTTC. This gives the protein CASSQDGDWSYEQYF.

The chain employs TRBV7-6 and TRBJ2-5; 7 bases are shared with TRBD1. CDR1 is SGHVS, CDR2 FNYEAQ, per germline. This CDR3 spans 15 amino acids. With 3 bases clipped from V and 2 bases from J, the junction kept 6 bases outside the gene matches. The CDR3 DNA reads as TGTGCCAGCAGCTTCGGGTCAGGGGGACAAGAGACCCAGTACTTC. The encoded protein is CASSFGSGGQETQYF. Full variable domain (remainder filled in from reference TRBV7-6 and TRBJ2-5): GAGVSQSPRYKVTKRGQDVALRCDPISGHVSLYWYRQALGQGPEFLTYFNYEAQQDKSGLPNDRFSAERPEGSISTLTIQRTEQRDSAMYRCASSFGSGGQETQYFGPGTRLLVL.